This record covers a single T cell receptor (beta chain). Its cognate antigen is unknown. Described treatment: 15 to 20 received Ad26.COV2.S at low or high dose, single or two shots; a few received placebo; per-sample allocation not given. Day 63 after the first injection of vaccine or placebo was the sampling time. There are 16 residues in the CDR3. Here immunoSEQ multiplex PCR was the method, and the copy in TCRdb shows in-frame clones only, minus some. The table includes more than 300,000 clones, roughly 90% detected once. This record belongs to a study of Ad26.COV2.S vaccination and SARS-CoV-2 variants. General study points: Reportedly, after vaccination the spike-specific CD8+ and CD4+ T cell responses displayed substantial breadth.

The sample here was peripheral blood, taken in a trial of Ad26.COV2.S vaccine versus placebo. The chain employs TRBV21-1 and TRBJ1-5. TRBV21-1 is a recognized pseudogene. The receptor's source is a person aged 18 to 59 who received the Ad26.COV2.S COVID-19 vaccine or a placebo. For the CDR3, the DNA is TGTGCCAGCAGCAAAGGACGAAGGGACAGCAATCAGCCCCAGCATTTT. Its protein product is CASSKGRRDSNQPQHF.